This record covers a single T cell receptor (beta chain). The antigen is undetermined. This specimen comes from a study of cytomegalovirus exposure and HLA in healthy donors. The PCR used 60 Vbeta and 13 Jbeta primers. The method was immunoSEQ multiplex PCR; TCRdb's version includes in-frame clones alone and lacks a portion of them. Here the sample spans about 98,000 clones, around 80% being singletons. Overall study results and limits: For TCR beta chains, V- and J-gene trimming was later linked to a missense DCLRE1C variant.

Sequenced material: PBMCs. This receptor was taken from a man aged 40-50 years in good health and CMV-seronegative.

CDR3 in amino acids: CAWRQANEKLFF. The CDR3 DNA reads TGTGCCTGGAGGCAGGCAAATGAAAAACTGTTTTTT. The V call is TRBV30, the J call TRBJ1-4; D call uncertain. The CDR3 runs to 12 residues. Germline CDR1 reads GTSNPN; CDR2 reads SVGIG (reference sequence). The germline V and J ends were trimmed by 3 bases and 5 bases, with 7 bases remaining between them. Filled out from reference TRBV30 and TRBJ1-4, the complete variable domain reads SQTIHQWPATLVQPVGSPLSLECTVEGTSNPNLYWYRQAAGRGLQLLFYSVGIGQISSEVPQNLSASRPQDRQFILSSKKLLLSDSGFYLCAWRQANEKLFFGSGTQLSVL.